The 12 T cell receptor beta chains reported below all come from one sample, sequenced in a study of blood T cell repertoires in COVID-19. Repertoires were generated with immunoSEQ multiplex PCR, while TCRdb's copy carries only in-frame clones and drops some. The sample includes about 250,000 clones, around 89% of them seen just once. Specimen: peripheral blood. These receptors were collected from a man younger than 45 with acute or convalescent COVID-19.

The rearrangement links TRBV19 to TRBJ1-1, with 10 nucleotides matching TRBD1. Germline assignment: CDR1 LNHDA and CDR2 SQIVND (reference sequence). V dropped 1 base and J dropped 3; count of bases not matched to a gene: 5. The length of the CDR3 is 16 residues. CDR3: CASSIGGTGVDTEAFF. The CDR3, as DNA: TGTGCCAGTAGTATAGGAGGGACAGGGGTGGACACTGAAGCTTTCTTT. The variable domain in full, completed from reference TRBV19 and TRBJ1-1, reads DGGITQSPKYLFRKEGQNVTLSCEQNLNHDAMYWYRQDPGQGLRLIYYSQIVNDFQKGDIAEGYSVSREKKESFPLTVTSAQKNPTAFYLCASSIGGTGVDTEAFFGQGTRLTVV.

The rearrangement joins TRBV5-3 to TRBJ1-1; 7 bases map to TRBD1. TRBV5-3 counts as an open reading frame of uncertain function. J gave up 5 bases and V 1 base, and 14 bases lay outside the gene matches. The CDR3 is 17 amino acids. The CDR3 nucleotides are TGTGCCAGAAGCTTGAACGGGCAGGGGGGATCAGGGACTGAAGCTTTCTTT. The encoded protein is CARSLNGQGGSGTEAFF.

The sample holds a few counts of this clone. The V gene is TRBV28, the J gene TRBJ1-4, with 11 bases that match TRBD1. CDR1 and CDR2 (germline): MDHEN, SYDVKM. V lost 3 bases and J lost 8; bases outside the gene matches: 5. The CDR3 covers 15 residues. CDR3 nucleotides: TGTGCCAGCAGTTTCTTCGGGACAGGGGGGGAAAAACTGTTTTTT. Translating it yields CASSFFGTGGEKLFF.

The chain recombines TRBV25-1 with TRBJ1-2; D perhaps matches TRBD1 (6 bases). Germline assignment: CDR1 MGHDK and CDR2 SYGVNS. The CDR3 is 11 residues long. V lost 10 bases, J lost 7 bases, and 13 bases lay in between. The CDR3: CATNRAGGYTF. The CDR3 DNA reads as TGTGCCACCAACAGGGCTGGTGGCTACACCTTC.

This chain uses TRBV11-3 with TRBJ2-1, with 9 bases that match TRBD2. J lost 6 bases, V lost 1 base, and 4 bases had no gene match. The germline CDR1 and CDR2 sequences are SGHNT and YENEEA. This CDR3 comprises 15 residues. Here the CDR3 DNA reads TGTGCCAGCAGCTTAGGGATTAGCGGGAGCAATGAGCAGTTCTTC. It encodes CASSLGISGSNEQFF.

The CDR3 DNA reads as TGTGCCAGCAGTGTGGAGGGCACAGATACGCAGTATTTT. This gives the protein CASSVEGTDTQYF. The V and J genes are TRBV6-4 and TRBJ2-3; a possible D gene is TRBD2 (5 bases). The CDR3 extends over 13 amino acids. Trimming took off 4 bases at V and 1 base at J, with 6 bases between the two ends. Germline-derived CDR1 and CDR2 are MRHNA and SNTAGT.

The CDR3 bases are TGCAGCGTTGCCGACAGGGGAAACACTGAAGCTTTCTTT. It yields the protein CSVADRGNTEAFF. The rearrangement links TRBV29-1 to TRBJ1-1, with 8 nucleotides matching TRBD1. The germline V gene encodes CDR1 SQVTM and CDR2 ANQGSEA. The CDR3 loop spans 13 amino acids. V gave up 4 bases and J gave up 2 bases; unmatched junction bases: 3.

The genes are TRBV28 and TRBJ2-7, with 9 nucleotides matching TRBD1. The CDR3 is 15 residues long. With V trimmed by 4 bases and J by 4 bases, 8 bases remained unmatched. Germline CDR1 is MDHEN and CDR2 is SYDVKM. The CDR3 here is CASSSHGQGRYEQYF. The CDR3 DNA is TGTGCCAGCAGTTCCCATGGACAGGGGAGGTACGAGCAGTACTTC.

CDR3 sequence (DNA): TGTGCCAGCAGCCGCCAGCGGGACAATTATAGGGCTGAGCAGTTCTTC. This sequence encodes CASSRQRDNYRAEQFF. V is TRBV7-8 and J is TRBJ2-1; weak D call: TRBD2 (7 bases). The germline V gene has CDR1 SGHVS and CDR2 FQNEAQ. The germline V and J ends were trimmed by 5 bases and 9 bases, with 23 bases remaining between them. The CDR3 sequence is 16 residues long.

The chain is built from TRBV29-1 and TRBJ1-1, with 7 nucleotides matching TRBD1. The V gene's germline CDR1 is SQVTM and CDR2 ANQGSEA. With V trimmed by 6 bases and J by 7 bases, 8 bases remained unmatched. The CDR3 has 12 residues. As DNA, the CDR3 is TGCAGCGTCCTCAACAGGGGCGGTGAAGCTTTCTTT. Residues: CSVLNRGGEAFF.

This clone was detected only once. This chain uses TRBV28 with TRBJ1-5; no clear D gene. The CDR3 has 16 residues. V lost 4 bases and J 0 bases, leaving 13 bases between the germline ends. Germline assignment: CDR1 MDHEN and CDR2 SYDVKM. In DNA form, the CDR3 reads TGTGCCAGCAGTTCTCTTGGTGGAGGTAGCAATCAGCCCCAGCATTTT. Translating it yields CASSSLGGGSNQPQHF. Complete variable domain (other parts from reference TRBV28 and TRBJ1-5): DVKVTQSSRYLVKRTGEKVFLECVQDMDHENMFWYRQDPGLGLRLIYFSYDVKMKEKGDIPEGYSVSREKKERFSLILESASTNQTSMYLCASSSLGGGSNQPQHFGDGTRLSIL.

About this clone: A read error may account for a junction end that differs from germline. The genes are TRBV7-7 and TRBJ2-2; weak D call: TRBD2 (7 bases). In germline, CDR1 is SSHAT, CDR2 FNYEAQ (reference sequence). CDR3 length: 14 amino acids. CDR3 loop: CASSLGGVTGELFF. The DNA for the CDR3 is TGTGCTAGCAGCTTAGGGGGGGTCACCGGGGAGCTGTTTTTT.